A selection of T cell receptor beta chains follows, all from one sample in a study of T cells after yellow fever vaccination. TCRdb reprocessed the 5' RACE reads with MiXCR, giving one entry per CDR3 protein. The sample yields about 240,000 distinct CDR3 sequences, roughly 7.2% seen once. Specimen: CD4+ T cells sorted from PBMCs, collected 15 days after the yellow fever booster vaccination. All receptors come from a young man who received the YFV17D yellow fever vaccine. Both conserved end residues are part of each CDR3. A D gene is named only where the DNA matches it firmly. Size is omitted from some rows. Given values are once, few, many or a class for expanded clones.

d_call	v_call	clone_size	j_call	cdr3_nt	cdr3_aa
NA	TRBV18	many	TRBJ1-5	TGTGCCAGCTCATTGAGCCCCCCGGGGAATGGTGATCAGCCCCAGCATTTT	CASSLSPPGNGDQPQHF
NA	TRBV4-2	many	TRBJ1-2	TGTGCCAGCAGCCAAGATCGGGGGGGTGGCTACACCTTC	CASSQDRGGGYTF
TRBD1	TRBV20-1	few	TRBJ2-7	TGCAGTGCCAGCCAGGACAGGGGGCCGAGGGAGCAGTACTTC	CSASQDRGPREQYF
NA	TRBV13	NA	TRBJ2-5	TGTGCCAGCAGCTTAGCAGGCCAAGCTTGGCAAGAGACCCAGTACTTC	CASSLAGQAWQETQYF
TRBD2	TRBV29-1	NA	TRBJ2-1	TGCAGCGCCGGGACTAGCGGGATTGAGCAGTTCTTC	CSAGTSGIEQFF
TRBD1	TRBV7-2	many	TRBJ2-7	TGTGCCAGCAGCTTGACACAGGGGTCCTACGAGCAGTACTTC	CASSLTQGSYEQYF
NA	TRBV27	few	TRBJ2-3	TGTGCCAGCAGTTTTGTTTGGGCCGGGACAGATACGCAGTATTTT	CASSFVWAGTDTQYF
TRBD1	TRBV11-2	NA	TRBJ1-1	TGTGCCAGCAGTTCGGGACAGGGGTTCACTGAAGCTTTCTTT	CASSSGQGFTEAFF
TRBD2	TRBV11-1	many	TRBJ2-1	TGTGCCAGCAGCTTACCCCTGGGACTAGCGGGAGGGCCAAATGAGCAGTTCTTC	CASSLPLGLAGGPNEQFF
NA	TRBV11-2	NA	TRBJ2-7	TGTGCCAGCAGCCCGCAGTTGGGGTCGACCTACGAGCAGTACTTC	CASSPQLGSTYEQYF
NA	TRBV15	many	TRBJ2-1	TGTGCCACCAGCAGGGAGGGGGTCAATGAGCAGTTCTTC	CATSREGVNEQFF
NA	TRBV2	many	TRBJ1-1	TGTGCCAGCAGAGCCGAGGCGAAGACTTTCTTT	CASRAEAKTFF
NA	TRBV3-1	few	TRBJ1-1	TGTGCCAGCAGCCAATCTGGGTTGGGCACTGAAGCTTTCTTT	CASSQSGLGTEAFF
NA	TRBV18	NA	TRBJ2-2	TGTGCCAGCTCTCGGCAAGGGAACACCGGGGAGCTGTTTTTT	CASSRQGNTGELFF
NA	TRBV20-1	few	TRBJ1-4	TGCGCCTCCCTAAGGGCGGTTAATGAAAAACTGTTTTTT	CASLRAVNEKLFF
TRBD1	TRBV7-6	few	TRBJ2-7	TGTGCCAGCAGTTTGACAGGGAAAGTGAACGAGCAGTACTTC	CASSLTGKVNEQYF
TRBD1	TRBV6-5	many	TRBJ1-6	TGTGCCAGCAGTTACCCGACAGGGGAGGGTTCACCCCTCCACTTT	CASSYPTGEGSPLHF
NA	TRBV7-2	few	TRBJ1-2	TGTGCCAGCAGCCCCGGGACATACTATGGCTACACCTTC	CASSPGTYYGYTF
NA	TRBV20-1	many	TRBJ2-1	TGCAGTGCTAGAGATGACAGGACTCCTAGCGGTGAGCAGTTCTTC	CSARDDRTPSGEQFF
NA	TRBV5-1	few	TRBJ1-2	TGCGCCAGCGGTACGGGAACTGGAGTCTATGGCTACACCTTC	CASGTGTGVYGYTF
NA	TRBV25-1	many	TRBJ1-6	TGTGCCAGCAGTGAAATGTTGGGTTCACCCCTCCACTTT	CASSEMLGSPLHF
NA	TRBV20-1	NA	TRBJ1-5	TGCAGTGCTAGAGATGGAGGGGGTAATCAGCCCCAGCATTTT	CSARDGGGNQPQHF
TRBD2	TRBV5-5	NA	TRBJ2-3	TGTGCCAGTGGGGCAGCGGGAGGGATCAGCACAGATACGCAGTATTTT	CASGAAGGISTDTQYF
TRBD2	TRBV10-3	few	TRBJ2-2	TGTGCCAGCAATGAGCTAGCGGCGAACACCGGGGAGCTGTTTTTT	CASNELAANTGELFF
TRBD2	TRBV7-2	NA	TRBJ2-2	TGTGCCAGCAGCTGGGGGGCTAGCGGGAGTTCCGGGGAGCTGTTTTTT	CASSWGASGSSGELFF
NA	TRBV10-2	many	TRBJ2-1	TGCGCCAGCAGTGAGGCCTACAATGAGCAGTTCTTC	CASSEAYNEQFF